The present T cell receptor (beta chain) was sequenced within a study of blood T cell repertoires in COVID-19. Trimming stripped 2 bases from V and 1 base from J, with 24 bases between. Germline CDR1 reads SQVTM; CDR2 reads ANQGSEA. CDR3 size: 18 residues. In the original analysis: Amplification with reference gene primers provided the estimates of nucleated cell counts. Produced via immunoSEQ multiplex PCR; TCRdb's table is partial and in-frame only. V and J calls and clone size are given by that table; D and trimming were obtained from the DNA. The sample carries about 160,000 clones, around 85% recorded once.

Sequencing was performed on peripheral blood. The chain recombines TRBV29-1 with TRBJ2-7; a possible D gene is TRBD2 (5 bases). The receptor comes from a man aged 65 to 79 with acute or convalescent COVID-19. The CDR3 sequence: CSVEREIPSSPNSYEQYF. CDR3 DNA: TGCAGCGTTGAAAGGGAGATCCCCAGCAGCCCTAATTCCTACGAGCAGTACTTC.